This T cell receptor (beta chain) was observed in a study of blood T cell repertoires in COVID-19. The CDR3 length is 15 residues. V lost 0 bases and J 3 bases, leaving 12 bases between the germline ends. Germline V gives CDR1 SGHRS, CDR2 YFSETQ. Original processing methods: Amplification of reference gene primers provided the estimated nucleated cell counts. The data were produced by immunoSEQ multiplex PCR, yet TCRdb's version contains in-frame clones alone and is incomplete. That table furnishes V, J and clone size, whereas the DNA furnished D and trimming. The repertoire consists of some 86,000 clones, with approximately 88% occurring once and the leading ten covering roughly a third.

The TCR originated in a woman at least 80 years old with active or convalescent COVID-19. Material for sequencing was peripheral blood. This chain connects TRBV5-1 to TRBJ1-2; no definite D call. CDR3 DNA: TGCGCCAGCAGCTTGGTAATCGAGGGTCACTATGGCTACACCTTC. Protein sequence: CASSLVIEGHYGYTF.